These T cell receptor beta chains were read from a single sample in a study of beta chain features in type 1 diabetes. The method was immunoSEQ multiplex PCR; TCRdb's version includes in-frame clones alone and lacks a portion of them. The sample carries hundreds of thousands of clones, over 12% recorded once. The sample was naive CD4+ T cells from blood. These receptors all stem from a man aged 18 to 30 with type 1 diabetes. Both conserved end residues are part of each CDR3. The order of the fields is clone size, J gene, V gene, D gene, CDR3 DNA, CDR3 protein. A D gene is named only where the DNA matches it firmly. Rows give clone size only sometimes, using once, few, many, or a class for an expanded clone.

few | TRBJ2-3 | TRBV29-1 | NA | TGCAGCGTTGTCGGCAGATATAGCGACTGGCAGTATTTT | CSVVGRYSDWQYF
NA | TRBJ2-7 | TRBV30 | NA | TGTGCCTGGAGTGAGGGGGCGCGGGGATACGAGCAGTACTTC | CAWSEGARGYEQYF
NA | TRBJ2-7 | TRBV18 | TRBD2 | TGTGCCAGCTCACAGCCTAGCGGGGGGCCCTCCTACGAGCAGTACTTC | CASSQPSGGPSYEQYF
few | TRBJ2-5 | TRBV30 | TRBD2 | TGTGCCTGGAGAGGCGGGGGGCCACACCAAGAGACCCAGTACTTC | CAWRGGGPHQETQYF
NA | TRBJ2-2 | TRBV7-9 | TRBD1 | TGTGCCAGCAGCCCATACCGGGACAGGGGGACCACCGGGGAGCTGTTTTTT | CASSPYRDRGTTGELFF
few | TRBJ1-1 | TRBV15 | TRBD1 | TGTGCCACCAGCAGCGGGGACAGGAGGGCTTTCTTT | CATSSGDRRAFF
NA | TRBJ2-7 | TRBV7-2 | TRBD1 | TGTGCCAGCAGCTTAGCGGGACAGTCAACCTACGAGCAGTACTTC | CASSLAGQSTYEQYF
few | TRBJ2-3 | TRBV6-6 | NA | TGTGCCAGCACGAGCACGGAGGATACGCAGTATTTT | CASTSTEDTQYF
few | TRBJ2-5 | TRBV5-1 | NA | TGCGCCAGCTACGCCCGGGGGGCCCAAGAGACCCAGTACTTC | CASYARGAQETQYF
few | TRBJ2-5 | TRBV29-1 | NA | TGCAGCGTTGATGAGGGGGACCAAGAGACCCAGTACTTC | CSVDEGDQETQYF
NA | TRBJ2-1 | TRBV2 | NA | TGTGCCAGCAGTCTCGACTATGAGCAGTTCTTC | CASSLDYEQFF
NA | TRBJ1-6 | TRBV28 | NA | TGTGCGTTGGGGGGGCGTAATTCACCCCTCCACTTT | CALGGRNSPLHF
NA | TRBJ2-3 | TRBV5-4 | TRBD2 | TGTGCCAGCAGCTCGGGGCGTAGCGGGAGGGCCGATACGCAGTATTTT | CASSSGRSGRADTQYF
NA | TRBJ2-3 | TRBV7-9 | TRBD1 | TGTGCCAGCAGCCCGAGGACAGGTCAAGGGGGTACGCAGTATTTT | CASSPRTGQGGTQYF
NA | TRBJ2-2 | TRBV30 | NA | TGTGCCCTCCCGCAGGGGAGAGACGGGGAGCTGTTTTTT | CALPQGRDGELFF
few | TRBJ2-1 | TRBV5-1 | TRBD2 | TGCGCCAGCAGCCCTCGGTGGGGGGGCTACAATGAGCAGTTCTTC | CASSPRWGGYNEQFF
NA | TRBJ1-5 | TRBV18 | TRBD1 | TGTGCCAGCTCACCCGGAGAACAGGGGAGTAATCAGCCCCAGCATTTT | CASSPGEQGSNQPQHF
NA | TRBJ1-1 | TRBV18 | NA | TGTGCCAGCTCCCCAGGGGCCGGTACCACTGAAGCTTTCTTT | CASSPGAGTTEAFF
few | TRBJ2-5 | TRBV13 | NA | TGTGCCAGCAGCCTCCCCTCTGGCGGGCCTTTTCAAGAGACCCAGTACTTC | CASSLPSGGPFQETQYF
few | TRBJ2-7 | TRBV2 | TRBD1 | TGTGCCAGCAGTTCCCGGGACAGGGGTGGCCTCGAGCAGTACTTC | CASSSRDRGGLEQYF
NA | TRBJ2-5 | TRBV11-2 | TRBD1 | TGTGCCAGCAGCTCTTACAGGGGAGTAGAGGAGACCCAGTACTTC | CASSSYRGVEETQYF
few | TRBJ2-1 | TRBV7-2 | TRBD2 | TGTGCCAGCAGGTTAACTAGCGGGGGGCGGAATGAGCAGTTCTTC | CASRLTSGGRNEQFF
NA | TRBJ1-2 | TRBV6-1 | NA | TGTGCCAGCAGTGAAGATGCAGGTTCCCGCTACACCTTC | CASSEDAGSRYTF
NA | TRBJ2-1 | TRBV29-1 | TRBD2 | TGCAGCGCTAGATTGAGGACTAGCGGACTGGGAGGATCCTACAATGAGCAGTTCTTC | CSARLRTSGLGGSYNEQFF
NA | TRBJ1-3 | TRBV30 | NA | TGTGCCTTGGTCCGAACAGTCGGCTCTGGAAACACCATATATTTT | CALVRTVGSGNTIYF
few | TRBJ1-1 | TRBV7-2 | TRBD1 | TGTGCCAGCAGCGCGGGACAGTTGAACACTGAAGCTTTCTTT | CASSAGQLNTEAFF
NA | TRBJ2-5 | TRBV6-5 | NA | TGTGCCAGCAGTTACTCAGGAGGGTTAGGCGAGACCCAGTACTTC | CASSYSGGLGETQYF
few | TRBJ2-1 | TRBV5-1 | TRBD2 | TGCGCCAGCCGGCCTCTAGCGGGAGTGAGAGAGCAGTTCTTC | CASRPLAGVREQFF
NA | TRBJ1-1 | TRBV4-1 | NA | TGCGCCAGCAGCCAGACGGACCTTTTACTAGTAGCTTTCTTT | CASSQTDLLLVAFF
few | TRBJ1-2 | TRBV7-6 | NA | TGTGCCAGCAGCTTTGGGCAGGGGATTAACTATGGCTACACCTTC | CASSFGQGINYGYTF
NA | TRBJ1-2 | TRBV2 | NA | TGTGCCAGCAGTGAAAGTAGCGCCTATGGCTACACCTTC | CASSESSAYGYTF
few | TRBJ1-4 | TRBV4-2 | NA | TGTGCCAGCAGCCCACTCGGACCAGGAGGGACCCTAACTAATGAAAAACTGTTTTTT | CASSPLGPGGTLTNEKLFF
few | TRBJ1-5 | TRBV15 | NA | TGTGCCACCACGACCGGCGGTTATAATCAGCCCCAGCATTTT | CATTTGGYNQPQHF
few | TRBJ2-7 | TRBV4-3 | NA | TGCGCCAGCAGCCAAAGTCGGACACCGGTAGACGGGCAGTACTTC | CASSQSRTPVDGQYF
NA | TRBJ2-7 | TRBV11-2 | NA | TGTGCCAGCAGCCCCCCAATAGGGGTAAATAGCGAGCAGTACTTC | CASSPPIGVNSEQYF
NA | TRBJ1-3 | TRBV2 | NA | TGTGCCAGCAGGGCGACAGGCCGCGAAACATTT | CASRATGRETF
few | TRBJ2-7 | TRBV12-5 | NA | TGTGCTAGTGGTTTGGCACGGTTTCTCTCCTACGAGCAGTACTTC | CASGLARFLSYEQYF
few | TRBJ2-5 | TRBV28 | TRBD1 | TGTGCCAGCAGAGGACAGGAAGAGACCCAGTACTTC | CASRGQEETQYF
few | TRBJ2-7 | TRBV7-2 | TRBD1 | TGTGCCAGCAGCTCCGGACAGGGGCTCGATGAGCAGTACTTC | CASSSGQGLDEQYF
NA | TRBJ2-5 | TRBV18 | NA | TGTGCCAGCTCAAAGTCGGTAGAGACCCAGTACTTC | CASSKSVETQYF
NA | TRBJ1-4 | TRBV28 | NA | TGTGCCAGCAGATCCCGGGAAAAACTGTTTTTT | CASRSREKLFF
few | TRBJ2-3 | TRBV30 | NA | TGTGCCTGGAGTGTCGGGGTAACAGATACGCAGTATTTT | CAWSVGVTDTQYF
few | TRBJ2-1 | TRBV4-1 | TRBD2 | TGCGCCAGCAGCCAAGGCCGGACGGGGGGGCTGGATGAGCAGTTCTTC | CASSQGRTGGLDEQFF
NA | TRBJ1-2 | TRBV28 | NA | TGTGCCAGCAGTTCGCAGGGCGCTAACTATGGCTACACCTTC | CASSSQGANYGYTF
NA | TRBJ2-3 | TRBV7-9 | NA | TGTGCCAGCAGGATACAGGGAGATACGCAGTATTTT | CASRIQGDTQYF
few | TRBJ2-1 | TRBV29-1 | TRBD2 | TGCAGCGTTCGGGGGGTCATGTACAATGAGCAGTTCTTC | CSVRGVMYNEQFF
NA | TRBJ2-7 | TRBV18 | NA | TGTGCCAGCTCAGCAAAGTTACTAGGGAGCGCGAACGAGCAGTACTTC | CASSAKLLGSANEQYF
few | TRBJ2-7 | TRBV19 | NA | TGTGCCAGTAGTACCATGCGGGACTCCTACGAGCAGTACTTC | CASSTMRDSYEQYF
NA | TRBJ2-7 | TRBV29-1 | TRBD1 | TGCAGCGCTCTGACAGGGGTAAACCCCTACGAGCAGTACTTC | CSALTGVNPYEQYF